This T cell receptor beta chain was observed in a study of cytomegalovirus exposure and HLA in healthy donors (TCRdb year 2017). In terms of the full investigation: A later analysis indicated that the 90 to 150 validation repertoires were generated on the platform also employed for the 650 to 850 repertoires of the first cohort. The study aimed to test whether signatures of past pathogen exposure could be identified by cataloging public T cell receptors. In addition to the first cohort of 500 to 850 subjects, a separate validation cohort of approximately 110 different subjects was used. High-throughput TCR immunosequencing, statistical association of individual TCRs with disease status, and machine learning were combined to predict cytomegalovirus infection status.

The library was built by means of the immunoSEQ multiplex PCR assay. In the paper's pipeline: To diagnose cytomegalovirus status from the catalog of TCR beta chain sequences, a statistical classification framework was built. In TCRdb, the immuneACCESS table is reduced to in-frame sequences with V and J assigned. These tables do not hold every clone; where another copy was compared, an unresolved V gene accounts for under half, and the others remain unexplained. The V and J calls and clone size come from that table; D and trimming were worked out from the DNA. The sample table records 150,000 or so clones; approximately 87% of these occur just once. The top ten constitute approximately 1.4% of the sample. The CDR3 starts with the cysteine, ends with the phenylalanine, and has 15 residues. The DNA shown is the 45-base CDR3, in frame from base 1. CDR1 and CDR2 were assigned from the germline V gene (reference sequence) as MNHEY and SMNVEV. V loses 6 bases, J loses 2 bases, and the germline ends lie 17 bases apart.

A note on this clone: Its recognized antigen is unknown. There are no base qualities to consult, and no much larger clone falls within one base.

General study outcomes and caveats: The authors suggested that the approach could potentially be generalized to other disease states and immunological phenotypes. Of the cluster scores, 94% were above 0 in a later analysis, which found that TCRs clustered in the first cohort also tended to co-occur in the 120 or so validation repertoires. The study gave a list of about 160 TCR beta chains associated with cytomegalovirus. A later analysis had no HLA typing for the validation cohort, so co-occurrence there was scored across all 110 or so repertoires. Three of the identified cytomegalovirus-associated TCR beta chains were confirmed in vitro to be specific for cytomegalovirus antigens. The classifier was reported to diagnose cytomegalovirus status with high specificity and sensitivity in both the original and validation cohorts. Most TCR sequences were observed very rarely across donors, whereas some public TCRs were present in many individuals.

The donors were included in the validation cohort of over a hundred subjects, a group kept apart from the roughly 670-subject first cohort. This clonotype originated in a woman aged 25 to 39 in good health and CMV-seronegative. The sequence joins TRBV27 to TRBJ2-7; TRBD1 is possibly the D segment (6 matching bases). Source material: PBMCs. The CDR3 protein is CASRGQLRGTYEQYF. The DNA is TGTGCCAGCAGAGGACAGTTAAGGGGAACCTACGAGCAGTACTTC.